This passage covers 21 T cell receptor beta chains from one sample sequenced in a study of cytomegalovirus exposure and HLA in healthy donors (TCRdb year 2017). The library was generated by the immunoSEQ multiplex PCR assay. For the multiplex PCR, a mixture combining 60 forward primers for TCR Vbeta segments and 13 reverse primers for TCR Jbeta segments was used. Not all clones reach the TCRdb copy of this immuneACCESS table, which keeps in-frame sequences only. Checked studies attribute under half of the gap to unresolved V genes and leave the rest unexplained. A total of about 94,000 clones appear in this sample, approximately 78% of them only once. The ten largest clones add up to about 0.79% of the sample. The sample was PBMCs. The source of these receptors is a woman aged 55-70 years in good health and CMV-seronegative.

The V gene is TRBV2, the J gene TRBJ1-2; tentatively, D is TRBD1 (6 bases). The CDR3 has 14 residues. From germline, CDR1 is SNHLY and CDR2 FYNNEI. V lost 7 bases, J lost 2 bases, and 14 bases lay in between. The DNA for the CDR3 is TGTGCCAGCACCGAGGACAGAGGCAACTATGGCTACACCTTC. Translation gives CASTEDRGNYGYTF.

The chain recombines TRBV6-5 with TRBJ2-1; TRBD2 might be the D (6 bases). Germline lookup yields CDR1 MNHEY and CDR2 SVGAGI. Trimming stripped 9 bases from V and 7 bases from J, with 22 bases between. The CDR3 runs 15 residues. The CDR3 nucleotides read TGTGCCAGTGCAACATGGGGGGTAGCGGCGAATGAGCAGTTCTTC. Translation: CASATWGVAANEQFF.

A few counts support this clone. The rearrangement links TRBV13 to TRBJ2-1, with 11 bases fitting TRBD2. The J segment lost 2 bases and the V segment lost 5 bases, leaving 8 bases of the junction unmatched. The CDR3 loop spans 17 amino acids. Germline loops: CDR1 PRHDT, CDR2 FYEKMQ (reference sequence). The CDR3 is CASSHELAGGTYNEQFF. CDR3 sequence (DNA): TGTGCCAGCAGCCACGAGCTAGCGGGAGGAACCTACAATGAGCAGTTCTTC.

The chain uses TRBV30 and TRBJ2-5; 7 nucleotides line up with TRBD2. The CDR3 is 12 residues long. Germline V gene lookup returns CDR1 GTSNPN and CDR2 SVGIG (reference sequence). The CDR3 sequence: CAYKRGQETQYF. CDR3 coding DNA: TGTGCTTACAAGCGGGGTCAAGAGACCCAGTACTTC.

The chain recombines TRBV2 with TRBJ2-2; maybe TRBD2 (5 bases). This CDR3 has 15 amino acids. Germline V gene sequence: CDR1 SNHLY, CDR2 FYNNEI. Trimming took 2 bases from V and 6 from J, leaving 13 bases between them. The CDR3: CASSELASIAGELFF. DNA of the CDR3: TGTGCCAGCAGTGAACTAGCATCTATAGCCGGGGAGCTGTTTTTT. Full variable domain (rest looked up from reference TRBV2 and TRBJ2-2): EPEVTQTPSHQVTQMGQEVILRCVPISNHLYFYWYRQILGQKVEFLVSFYNNEISEKSEIFDDQFSVERPDGSNFTLKIRSTKLEDSAMYFCASSELASIAGELFFGEGSRLTVL.

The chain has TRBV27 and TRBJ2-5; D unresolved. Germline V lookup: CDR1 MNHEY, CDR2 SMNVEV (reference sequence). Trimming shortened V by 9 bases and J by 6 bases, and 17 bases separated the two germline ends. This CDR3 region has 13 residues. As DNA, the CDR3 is TGTGCCAGTGCAATGATTCGAGGCCAGACCCAGTACTTC. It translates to CASAMIRGQTQYF.

The DNA for the CDR3 is TGTGCCAGCAGTTACCGGGATAGACAGTACTTC. Amino acid sequence: CASSYRDRQYF. This sequence joins TRBV6-5 and TRBJ2-7; D may be TRBD2 (5 bases). The CDR3 totals 11 residues. Trimming removed 2 bases at V and 10 bases at J, with 9 bases between. Germline loops: CDR1 MNHEY, CDR2 SVGAGI.

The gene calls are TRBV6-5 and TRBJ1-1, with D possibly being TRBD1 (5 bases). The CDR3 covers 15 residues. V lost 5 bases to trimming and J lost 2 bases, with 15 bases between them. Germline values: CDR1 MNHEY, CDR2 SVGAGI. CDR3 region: CASSQTGLLNTEAFF. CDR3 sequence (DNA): TGTGCCAGCAGTCAGACGGGACTGCTTAACACTGAAGCTTTCTTT.

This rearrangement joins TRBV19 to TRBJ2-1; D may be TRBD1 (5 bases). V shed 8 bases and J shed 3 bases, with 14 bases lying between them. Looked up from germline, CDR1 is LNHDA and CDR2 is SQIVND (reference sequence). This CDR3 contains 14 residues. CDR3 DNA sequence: TGTGCCAGTCTTCAGGGCCCGAACTACAATGAGCAGTTCTTC. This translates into CASLQGPNYNEQFF.

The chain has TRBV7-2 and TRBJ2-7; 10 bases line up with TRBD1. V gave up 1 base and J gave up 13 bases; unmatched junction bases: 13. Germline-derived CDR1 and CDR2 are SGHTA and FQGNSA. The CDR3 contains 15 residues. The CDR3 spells CASSLVPTGGAWTYF. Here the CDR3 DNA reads TGTGCCAGCAGCTTAGTTCCGACAGGGGGCGCTTGGACTTACTTC. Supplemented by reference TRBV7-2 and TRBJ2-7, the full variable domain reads GAGVSQSPSNKVTEKGKDVELRCDPISGHTALYWYRQSLGQGLEFLIYFQGNSAPDKSGLPSDRFSAERTGGSVSTLTIQRTQQEDSAVYLCASSLVPTGGAWTYFGPGTRLTVT.

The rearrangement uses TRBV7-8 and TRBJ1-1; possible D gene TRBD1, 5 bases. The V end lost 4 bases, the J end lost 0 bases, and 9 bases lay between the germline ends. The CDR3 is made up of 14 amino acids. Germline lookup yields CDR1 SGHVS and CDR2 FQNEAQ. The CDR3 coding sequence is TGTGCCAGCAGCTCCAGGGCCATGAACACTGAAGCTTTCTTT. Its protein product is CASSSRAMNTEAFF.

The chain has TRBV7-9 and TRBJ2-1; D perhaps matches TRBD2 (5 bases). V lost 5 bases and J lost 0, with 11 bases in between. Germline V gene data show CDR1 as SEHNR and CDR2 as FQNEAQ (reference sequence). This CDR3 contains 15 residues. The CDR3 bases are TGTGCCAGCAGCCTGAGGGCCCTCTCCTACAATGAGCAGTTCTTC. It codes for CASSLRALSYNEQFF.

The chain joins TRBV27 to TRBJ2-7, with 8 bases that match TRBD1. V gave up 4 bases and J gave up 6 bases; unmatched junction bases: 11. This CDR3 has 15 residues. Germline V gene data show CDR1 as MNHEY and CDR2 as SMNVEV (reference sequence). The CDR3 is CASSSGQVLQSEQYF. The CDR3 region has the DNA TGTGCCAGCAGTTCGGGACAGGTCCTTCAGAGCGAGCAGTACTTC.

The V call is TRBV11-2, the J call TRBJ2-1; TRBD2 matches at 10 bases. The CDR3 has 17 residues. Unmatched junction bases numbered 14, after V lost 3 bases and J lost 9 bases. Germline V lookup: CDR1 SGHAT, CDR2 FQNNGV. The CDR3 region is CASSFSPGLAINSEQFF. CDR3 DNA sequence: TGTGCCAGCAGCTTCTCCCCGGGACTAGCGATCAATAGTGAGCAGTTCTTC.

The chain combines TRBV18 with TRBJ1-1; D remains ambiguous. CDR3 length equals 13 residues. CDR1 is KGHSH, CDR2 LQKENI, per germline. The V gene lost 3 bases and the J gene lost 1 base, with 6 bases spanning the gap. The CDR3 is CASSPGRNTEAFF. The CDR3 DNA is TGTGCCAGCTCACCCGGGAGGAACACTGAAGCTTTCTTT. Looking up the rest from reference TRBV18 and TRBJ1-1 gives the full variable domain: NAGVMQNPRHLVRRRGQEARLRCSPMKGHSHVYWYRQLPEEGLKFMVYLQKENIIDESGMPKERFSAEFPKEGPSILRIQQVVRGDSAAYFCASSPGRNTEAFFGQGTRLTVV.

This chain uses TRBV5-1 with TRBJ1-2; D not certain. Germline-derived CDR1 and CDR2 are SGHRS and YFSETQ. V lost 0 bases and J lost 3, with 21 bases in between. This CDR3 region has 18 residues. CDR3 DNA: TGCGCCAGCAGCTTGGAACCGCGGGCGATGGGCCAGGACTATGGCTACACCTTC. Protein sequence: CASSLEPRAMGQDYGYTF.

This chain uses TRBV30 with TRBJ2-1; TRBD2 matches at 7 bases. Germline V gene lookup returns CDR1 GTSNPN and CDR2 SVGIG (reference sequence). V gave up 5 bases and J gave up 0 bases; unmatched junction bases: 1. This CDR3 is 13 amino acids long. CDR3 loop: CAWASGSYNEQFF. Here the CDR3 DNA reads TGTGCCTGGGCTAGCGGCTCCTACAATGAGCAGTTCTTC.

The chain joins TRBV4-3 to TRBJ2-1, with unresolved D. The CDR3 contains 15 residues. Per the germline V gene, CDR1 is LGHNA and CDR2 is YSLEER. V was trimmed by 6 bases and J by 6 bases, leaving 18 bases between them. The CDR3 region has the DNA TGCGCCAGCAGACCCACCCTAGAAGACCGCAATGAGCAGTTCTTC. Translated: CASRPTLEDRNEQFF.

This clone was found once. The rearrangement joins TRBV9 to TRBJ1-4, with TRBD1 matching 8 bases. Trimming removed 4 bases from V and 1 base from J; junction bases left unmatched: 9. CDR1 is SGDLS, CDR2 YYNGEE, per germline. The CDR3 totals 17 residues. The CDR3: CASSPGQGRQTNEKLFF. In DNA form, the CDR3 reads TGTGCCAGCAGCCCCGGACAGGGACGGCAAACTAATGAAAAACTGTTTTTT.

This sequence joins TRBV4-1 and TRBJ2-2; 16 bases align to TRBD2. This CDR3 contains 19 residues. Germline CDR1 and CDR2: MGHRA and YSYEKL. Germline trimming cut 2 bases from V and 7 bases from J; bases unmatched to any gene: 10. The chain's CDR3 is CASSQRPGTSGGASGELFF. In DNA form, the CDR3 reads TGCGCCAGCAGCCAACGTCCCGGGACTAGCGGGGGGGCTAGCGGGGAGCTGTTTTTT.

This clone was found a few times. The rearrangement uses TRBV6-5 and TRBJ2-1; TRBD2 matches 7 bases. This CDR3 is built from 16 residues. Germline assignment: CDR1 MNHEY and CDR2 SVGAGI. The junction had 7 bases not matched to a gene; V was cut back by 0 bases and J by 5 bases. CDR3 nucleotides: TGTGCCAGCAGTTACTCCAGAGCGGGAAGGAACAATGAGCAGTTCTTC. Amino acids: CASSYSRAGRNNEQFF.